This T cell receptor beta chain was captured by sequencing in a study of T cell responses to AZD1222 COVID-19 vaccine. Study-wide results and limits: Spike-specific TCR depth and breadth grew after two AZD1222 doses. The number of AZD1222 recipients seropositive at baseline was only five or six.

The germline V gene has CDR1 SQVTM and CDR2 ANQGSEA. Trimming left V 2 bases short and J 5 bases short, with 16 bases between. The CDR3 sequence is 14 residues long. Points on this clone: Its antigen is still unknown.

The table came from immunoSEQ multiplex PCR; TCRdb's copy has only in-frame clones and leaves some out. The sample includes about 88,000 clones, approximately 91% of them seen just once. This chain joins TRBV29-1 and TRBJ2-7, with D perhaps being TRBD1 or TRBD2 (5 bases each). The clonotype originates from an adult in good health. Material: peripheral blood, obtained on day 0 of AZD1222 vaccination. This chain's CDR3 is CSVESTGAVNEQYF. As DNA, the CDR3 is TGCAGCGTTGAATCAACCGGGGCTGTAAACGAGCAGTACTTC.